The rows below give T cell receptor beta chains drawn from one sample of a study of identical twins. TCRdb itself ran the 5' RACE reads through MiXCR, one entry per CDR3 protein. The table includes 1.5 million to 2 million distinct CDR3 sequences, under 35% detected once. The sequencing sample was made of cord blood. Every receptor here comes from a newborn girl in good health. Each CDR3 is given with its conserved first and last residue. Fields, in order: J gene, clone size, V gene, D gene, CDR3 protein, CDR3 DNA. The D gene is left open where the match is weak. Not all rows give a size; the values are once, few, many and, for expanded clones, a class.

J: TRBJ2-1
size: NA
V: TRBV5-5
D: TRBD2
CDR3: CASSMGLPSYNEQFF
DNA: TGTGCCAGCAGCATGGGACTACCATCCTACAATGAGCAGTTCTTC

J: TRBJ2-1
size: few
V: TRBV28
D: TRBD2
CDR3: CASSTGGRAYNEQFF
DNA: TGTGCCAGCAGTACCGGGGGGAGGGCGTACAATGAGCAGTTCTTC

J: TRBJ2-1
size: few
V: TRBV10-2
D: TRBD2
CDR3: CASTTLAGAYNEQFF
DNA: TGCGCCAGCACCACACTAGCGGGAGCCTACAATGAGCAGTTCTTC

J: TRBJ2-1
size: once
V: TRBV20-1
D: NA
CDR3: CSAFKGLGYNEQFF
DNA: TGCAGTGCTTTCAAGGGCTTGGGCTACAATGAGCAGTTCTTC

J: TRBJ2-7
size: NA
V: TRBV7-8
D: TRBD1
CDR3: CASRDGQESSYNEQYF
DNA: TGTGCCAGCAGGGACGGACAGGAGTCCTCCTACAATGAGCAGTACTTC

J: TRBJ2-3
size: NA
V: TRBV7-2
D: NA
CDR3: CASSSRTGRGTDTQYF
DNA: TGTGCCAGCAGCTCTCGGACAGGGAGGGGGACAGATACGCAGTATTTT

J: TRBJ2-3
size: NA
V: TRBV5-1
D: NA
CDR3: CASKIMAGGTDTQYF
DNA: TGCGCCAGCAAAATTATGGCAGGGGGCACAGATACGCAGTATTTT

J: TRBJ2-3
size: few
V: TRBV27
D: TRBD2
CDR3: CASRPGTSGSTDTQYF
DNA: TGTGCCAGCAGGCCCGGGACTAGCGGGTCCACAGATACGCAGTATTTT

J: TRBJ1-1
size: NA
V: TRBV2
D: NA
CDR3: CARWGRTTEAFF
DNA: TGTGCTCGGTGGGGTCGGACCACTGAAGCTTTCTTT

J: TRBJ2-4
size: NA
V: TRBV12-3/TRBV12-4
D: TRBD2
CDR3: CASSLGAGEAKNIQYF
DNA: TGTGCCAGCAGTTTGGGTGCGGGGGAAGCCAAAAACATTCAGTACTTC

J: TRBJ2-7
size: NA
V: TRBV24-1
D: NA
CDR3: CATSDNSVISYNEQYF
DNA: TGTGCCACCAGTGACAATAGCGTCATCTCCTACAATGAGCAGTACTTC

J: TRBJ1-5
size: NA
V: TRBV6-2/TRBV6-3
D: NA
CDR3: CASSYRLHSNQPQHF
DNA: TGTGCCAGCAGTTATCGTCTCCATAGCAATCAGCCCCAGCATTTT

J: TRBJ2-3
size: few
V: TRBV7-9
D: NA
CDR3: CASSYKGREYF
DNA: TGTGCCAGCAGCTACAAAGGCCGGGAGTATTTT

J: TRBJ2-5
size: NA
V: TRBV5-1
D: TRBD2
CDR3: CASSYRTSGSWETQYF
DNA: TGCGCCAGCAGCTACCGGACTAGCGGTAGCTGGGAGACCCAGTACTTC

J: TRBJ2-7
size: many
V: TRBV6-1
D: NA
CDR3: CASGGPSYEQYF
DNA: TGTGCCAGCGGGGGACCGTCCTACGAGCAGTACTTC

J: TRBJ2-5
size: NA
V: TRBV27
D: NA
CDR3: CASSGGPGMDEQYF
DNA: TGTGCCAGCTCGGGGGGCCCCGGAATGGATGAGCAGTACTTC

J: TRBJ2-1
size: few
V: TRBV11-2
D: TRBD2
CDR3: CASSSLAGDHNEQFF
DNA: TGTGCCAGCAGTTCTCTAGCGGGGGACCACAATGAGCAGTTCTTC

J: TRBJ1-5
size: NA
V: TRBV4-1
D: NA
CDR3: CASSQQVRDQPPHF
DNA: TGCGCCAGCAGCCAGCAAGTGAGGGATCAGCCCCCGCATTTT

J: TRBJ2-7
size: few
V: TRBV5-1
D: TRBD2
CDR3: CASSWSSGAYEQYF
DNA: TGCGCCAGCAGCTGGTCTAGCGGAGCCTACGAGCAGTACTTC

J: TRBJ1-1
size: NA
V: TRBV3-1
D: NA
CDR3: CASSLRPFRNTEAFF
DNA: TGTGCCAGCAGCCTTCGCCCTTTCCGGAACACTGAAGCTTTCTTT

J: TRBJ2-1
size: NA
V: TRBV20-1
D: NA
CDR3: CSAFHSYNEQFF
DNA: TGCAGTGCTTTCCACTCCTACAATGAGCAGTTCTTC

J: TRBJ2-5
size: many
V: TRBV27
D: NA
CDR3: CASRKGLQETQYF
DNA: TGTGCCAGCAGAAAGGGTCTCCAAGAGACCCAGTACTTC

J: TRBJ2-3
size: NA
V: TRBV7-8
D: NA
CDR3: CASKPMTHSDTQYF
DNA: TGTGCCAGCAAACCTATGACCCACTCGGATACGCAGTATTTT

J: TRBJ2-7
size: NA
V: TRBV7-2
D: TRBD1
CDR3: CASSLAGQGVNIYEQYF
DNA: TGTGCCAGCAGCTTAGCCGGACAGGGGGTAAATATTTACGAGCAGTACTTC

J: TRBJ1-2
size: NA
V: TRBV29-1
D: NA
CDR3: CSAALGGYGYTF
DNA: TGCAGCGCCGCGCTAGGGGGCTATGGCTACACCTTC

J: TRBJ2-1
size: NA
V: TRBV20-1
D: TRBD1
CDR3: CSAVTDRDRWETQFF
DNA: TGCAGTGCCGTAACGGACCGGGACAGGTGGGAGACCCAGTTCTTC

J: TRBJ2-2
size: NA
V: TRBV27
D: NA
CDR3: CASNNLDRLYTGELFF
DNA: TGTGCCAGCAATAACCTCGACAGGTTGTACACCGGGGAGCTGTTTTTT

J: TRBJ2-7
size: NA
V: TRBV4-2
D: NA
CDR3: CASSQERGGAYEQYF
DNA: TGTGCCAGCAGCCAAGAGCGAGGAGGGGCCTACGAGCAGTACTTC

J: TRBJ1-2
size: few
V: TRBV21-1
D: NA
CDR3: CASRRGAVYGYTF
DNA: TGTGCCAGCCGAAGGGGCGCCGTCTATGGCTACACCTTC

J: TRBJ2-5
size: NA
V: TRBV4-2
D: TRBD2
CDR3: CASSQDPAGGLETQYF
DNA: TGTGCCAGCAGCCAAGATCCGGCGGGGGGGCTGGAGACCCAGTACTTC

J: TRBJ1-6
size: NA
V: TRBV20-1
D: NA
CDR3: CSASLGLGSYNSPLHF
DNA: TGCAGTGCTTCACTGGGATTGGGCTCCTATAATTCACCCCTCCACTTT